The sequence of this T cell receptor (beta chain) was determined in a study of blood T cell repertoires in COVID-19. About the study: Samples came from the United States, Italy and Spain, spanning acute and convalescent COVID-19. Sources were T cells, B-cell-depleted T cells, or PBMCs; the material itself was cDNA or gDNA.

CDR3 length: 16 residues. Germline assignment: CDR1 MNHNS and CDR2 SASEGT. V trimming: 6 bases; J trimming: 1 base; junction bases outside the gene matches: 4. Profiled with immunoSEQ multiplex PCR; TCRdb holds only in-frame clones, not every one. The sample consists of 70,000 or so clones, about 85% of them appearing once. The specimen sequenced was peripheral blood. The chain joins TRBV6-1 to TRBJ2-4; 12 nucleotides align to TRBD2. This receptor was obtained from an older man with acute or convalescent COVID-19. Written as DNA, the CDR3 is TGTGCCAGCAGCGAAACTAGCGGGGGGGCCAAAAACATTCAGTACTTC. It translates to CASSETSGGAKNIQYF.